This T cell receptor (beta chain) was found in a study of T cell clones after liver transplantation. In the study overall: Blood was drawn pre-transplant, before withdrawal, and after full or failed withdrawal.

Measured with immunoSEQ multiplex PCR; TCRdb has only the in-frame clones, and not every one. The sample lists more than 95,000 clones, roughly four fifths occurring once. The ends were cut back, 3 bases at V and 9 bases at J, with 10 bases in the middle. Germline V gives CDR1 SGHDT, CDR2 YYEEEE. This CDR3 is 12 amino acids long. Unstimulated PBMCs were sorted into CD3+CD4+ and CD3+CD8+ populations. The source material was CD4+ T cells from blood, sampled around 4 years after liver transplant. This chain uses TRBV5-6 with TRBJ2-1; possibly TRBD1 for D (5 bases). This TCR derives from a human patient who received a liver transplant. Some of these T cells may belong to the graft donor. In DNA, the CDR3 is TGTGCCAGCAGCTCATACAGGCTTGAGCAGTTCTTC. Translating gives CASSSYRLEQFF.